Below, 21 T cell receptor beta chains from the same sample are listed, as sequenced in a study of early T cells in non-severe SARS-CoV-2 infection. TCRdb called the 5' RACE reads again in MiXCR, with one record for every CDR3 protein. The table lists under 25,000 distinct CDR3 sequences, approximately 4.5% of them singletons. Sequencing used whole blood. These receptors all come from an adult who was a healthcare worker with PCR-confirmed SARS-CoV-2 infection or an uninfected control (not recorded which).

The table lists this clonotype with many counts. This sequence joins TRBV12-3 or TRBV12-4 and TRBJ2-7; perhaps TRBD1 as D (6 bases). The CDR3 has 16 amino acids. The V end was cut by 6 bases, the J end by 0 bases, with 18 bases between. In nucleotides, the CDR3 is TGTGCCAGCAGCCCTTGGGGACAACAATACTCCTACGAGCAGTACTTC. Translating gives CASSPWGQQYSYEQYF.

This clonotype was counted at least ten times. The chain is built from TRBV6-5 and TRBJ2-5; D is undetermined. The CDR3 length is 14 residues. Germline CDR1 MNHEY, CDR2 SVGAGI. Trimming left V 0 bases short and J 0 bases short, with 5 bases between. CDR3 sequence (DNA): TGTGCCAGCAGTTACTCAGAGTACCAAGAGACCCAGTACTTC. This sequence encodes CASSYSEYQETQYF.

There are many counts of this clonotype. This chain joins TRBV20-1 and TRBJ2-3, with 8 bases lining up with TRBD2. V dropped 4 bases and J dropped 3; count of bases not matched to a gene: 12. Germline V gives CDR1 DFQATT, CDR2 SNEGSKA (reference sequence). CDR3 length: 16 amino acids. In DNA, the CDR3 is TGCAGTGCTACCACCCTGCGGGGGGCGGTAACAGATACGCAGTATTTT. It yields the protein CSATTLRGAVTDTQYF.

There are many counts of this clonotype. The chain joins TRBV19 to TRBJ1-2; 8 nucleotides align to TRBD1. The CDR3 sequence is 16 residues long. CDR1 is LNHDA, CDR2 SQIVND, per germline (reference sequence). V lost 4 bases, J lost 6 bases, and 13 bases stayed unmatched. CDR3 amino acids: CASSTQGEHRSHGYTF. CDR3 in DNA: TGTGCCAGTAGTACACAGGGGGAACACCGCTCTCATGGCTACACCTTC.

The genes are TRBV5-1 and TRBJ2-5; either TRBD1 or TRBD2 may fit D (6 bases each). Trimming took off 2 bases at V and 2 bases at J, with 16 bases between the two ends. This CDR3 has 16 amino acids. Germline V gene data show CDR1 as SGHRS and CDR2 as YFSETQ. The CDR3 protein is CASSFRMGGRQETQYF. CDR3 DNA sequence: TGCGCCAGCAGCTTTAGGATGGGGGGCCGGCAAGAGACCCAGTACTTC. The entire variable domain, with the rest obtained from reference TRBV5-1 and TRBJ2-5, is as follows: KAGVTQTPRYLIKTRGQQVTLSCSPISGHRSVSWYQQTPGQGLQFLFEYFSETQRNKGNFPGRFSGRQFSNSRSEMNVSTLELGDSALYLCASSFRMGGRQETQYFGPGTRLLVL.

Ten or more counts support this clonotype. The V call is TRBV6-5, the J call TRBJ1-2; D possibly corresponds to TRBD1 (6 bases). Trimming removed 2 bases at V and 4 bases at J, with 20 bases between. CDR1 is MNHEY, CDR2 SVGAGI, per germline. The CDR3 totals 17 residues. This chain's CDR3 is CASSYDQSGTGPYGYTF. The CDR3 DNA sequence: TGTGCCAGCAGTTACGACCAGTCGGGAACAGGGCCCTATGGCTACACCTTC.

This clonotype was seen more than once but under ten times. The chain couples TRBV7-9 to TRBJ2-7; 7 bases are a match to TRBD1. The CDR3 contains 15 residues. Trimming took 2 bases from V and 0 from J; bases not matched to a gene: 4. Germline CDR1 and CDR2: SEHNR and FQNEAQ (reference sequence). The CDR3 sequence: CASSLLRTGSYEQYF. The CDR3, as DNA: TGTGCCAGCAGCTTACTCCGGACAGGCTCCTACGAGCAGTACTTC.

This chain uses TRBV4-1 with TRBJ2-5, with a weak D call TRBD1 (6 bases). Trimming cost V 4 bases and J 5 bases, with 14 bases left between them. Germline CDR1 MGHRA, CDR2 YSYEKL. The CDR3 runs to 14 residues. CDR3 region: CASSLREQGETQYF. The CDR3 DNA is TGCGCCAGCAGCCTGAGGGAACAGGGTGAGACCCAGTACTTC.

This clonotype came up many times. This chain links TRBV7-9 with TRBJ2-7, with D uncertain. CDR3 length: 12 amino acids. The V and J ends lost 1 base and 0 bases respectively, with 1 base between them. Germline V gene sequence: CDR1 SEHNR, CDR2 FQNEAQ (reference sequence). The CDR3 sequence is CASSLVSYEQYF. The CDR3 bases are TGTGCCAGCAGCTTAGTCTCCTACGAGCAGTACTTC.

This clonotype was found many times. The chain links TRBV12-3 or TRBV12-4 to TRBJ2-1; TRBD2 is a possible D gene (5 bases). This CDR3 comprises 13 residues. Deletions cut 4 bases from V and 6 bases from J, with 10 bases between. The chain's CDR3 is CASSSWTANEQFF. The CDR3 DNA sequence: TGTGCCAGCAGTTCCTGGACTGCCAATGAGCAGTTCTTC.

This clonotype was observed a few times. The rearrangement links TRBV20-1 to TRBJ1-1; TRBD1 is a possible D gene (6 bases). V was cut by 7 bases and J by 7 bases, with 13 bases left in between. The CDR3 sequence is 11 residues long. Germline V gene lookup returns CDR1 DFQATT and CDR2 SNEGSKA (reference sequence). The CDR3 nucleotides are TGCAGTGTGGGGGCAGGGTTTGAAGCTTTCTTT. It is translated as CSVGAGFEAFF.

This clonotype was observed many times. This chain connects TRBV29-1 to TRBJ2-7, with 9 bases that match TRBD2. CDR3 length equals 16 residues. Looked up from germline, CDR1 is SQVTM and CDR2 is ANQGSEA. The V and J ends lost 2 bases and 6 bases, in that order; junction bases with no gene match: 14. DNA for the CDR3: TGCAGCGTTGAAAGGGGGCTTTTAGCGGGGGTCACCGAGCAGTACTTC. This translates into CSVERGLLAGVTEQYF.

This clonotype has ten or more counts. The chain uses TRBV24-1 and TRBJ2-3, with D possibly matching TRBD2 (5 bases). The CDR3 sequence is 14 residues long. The germline V gene encodes CDR1 KGHDR and CDR2 SFDVKD. V shed 1 base and J shed 4 bases, with 8 bases lying between them. CDR3 coding DNA: TGTGCCACCAGTGATTTTGCTAGCTCAGATACGCAGTATTTT. Translating it yields CATSDFASSDTQYF.

In its sample, this clonotype was seen many times. The genes are TRBV6-2 or TRBV6-3 and TRBJ2-3; 9 nucleotides line up with TRBD2. The junction had 3 bases not matched to a gene; V was cut back by 8 bases and J by 0 bases. The CDR3 loop spans 14 amino acids. Germline CDR1 reads MNHEY; CDR2 reads SVGEGT. CDR3 DNA sequence: TGTGCCAGCCCTAGCGGGGCTAGCACAGATACGCAGTATTTT. This gives the protein CASPSGASTDTQYF.

In this sample, this clonotype turned up many times. The J gene is TRBJ2-7, the V gene TRBV4-2; 9 bases are shared with TRBD2. The CDR3 has 19 amino acids. CDR1 is LGHNA and CDR2 is YNFKEQ in the germline V gene. V was pared by 4 bases and J by 2 bases, with 18 bases of the junction left unmatched. The CDR3 nucleotides are TGTGCCAGCAGCCGGGCCGAGGTAAAGCTAGCGGGGCCCCCCTACGAGCAGTACTTC. Protein sequence: CASSRAEVKLAGPPYEQYF.

This clonotype came up many times. The gene calls are TRBV11-2 and TRBJ2-7; tentatively, D is TRBD2 (6 bases). CDR3 length equals 14 residues. Trimming left V 7 bases short and J 2 bases short, with 15 bases between. The germline gives CDR1 SGHAT, CDR2 FQNNGV. The CDR3: CASTTNWGAYEQYF. In DNA form, the CDR3 reads TGTGCCAGCACCACAAATTGGGGGGCCTACGAGCAGTACTTC. The entire variable domain, with the rest obtained from reference TRBV11-2 and TRBJ2-7, is as follows: EAGVAQSPRYKIIEKRQSVAFWCNPISGHATLYWYQQILGQGPKLLIQFQNNGVVDDSQLPKDRFSAERLKGVDSTLKIQPAKLEDSAVYLCASTTNWGAYEQYFGPGTRLTVT.

This clonotype was recorded a few times. The rearrangement joins TRBV28 to TRBJ2-3; D unresolved. V shed 5 bases and J shed 0 bases, with 15 bases lying between them. The CDR3 spans 16 residues. CDR1 is MDHEN, CDR2 SYDVKM, per germline. The CDR3 nucleotides read TGTGCCAGCAGTCTTCGGGCAGGTCCTAGCACAGATACGCAGTATTTT. Amino acids: CASSLRAGPSTDTQYF. Full variable domain (outside the CDR3, taken from reference TRBV28 and TRBJ2-3): DVKVTQSSRYLVKRTGEKVFLECVQDMDHENMFWYRQDPGLGLRLIYFSYDVKMKEKGDIPEGYSVSREKKERFSLILESASTNQTSMYLCASSLRAGPSTDTQYFGPGTRLTVL.

This clonotype was found many times. CDR3 DNA: TGCAGCGTAGGAGGGGCCCTATCCTACGAGCAGTACTTC. It translates to CSVGGALSYEQYF. The chain links TRBV29-1 to TRBJ2-7; weak D call: TRBD2 (6 bases). V was trimmed by 6 bases and J by 1 base, leaving 13 bases between them. Germline CDR1 is SQVTM and CDR2 is ANQGSEA. CDR3 length: 13 amino acids.

This clonotype is deemed medium-sized. The CDR3 nucleotides read TGTGCCAGCAGTTACGAGGGGTACGAGCAGTACTTC. Translation gives CASSYEGYEQYF. The genes are TRBV6-6 and TRBJ2-7; TRBD1 or TRBD2 may be the D gene (5 bases each). CDR3 length: 12 residues. V was trimmed by 2 bases and J by 4 bases, leaving 6 bases between them. From germline, CDR1 is MNHNY and CDR2 SVGAGI (reference sequence).

The V gene is TRBV7-2, the J gene TRBJ2-3; D gene uncertain. The CDR3 length is 14 residues. Trimming shortened V by 1 base and J by 3 bases, and 8 bases separated the two germline ends. Germline CDR1 SGHTA, CDR2 FQGNSA. The CDR3 DNA follows: TGTGCCAGCAGCTTAGTTTTCGCGACAGATACGCAGTATTTT. As protein: CASSLVFATDTQYF.

This clonotype has only a few counts. V is TRBV19 and J is TRBJ2-3; 8 nucleotides match TRBD2. Germline lookup yields CDR1 LNHDA and CDR2 SQIVND (reference sequence). V shed 6 bases and J 2 bases; nucleotides not matched to a gene: 7. The CDR3 has 15 amino acids. In DNA, the CDR3 is TGTGCCAGTAGCGACGTAGCGGGGTACACAGATACGCAGTATTTT. Protein sequence: CASSDVAGYTDTQYF.